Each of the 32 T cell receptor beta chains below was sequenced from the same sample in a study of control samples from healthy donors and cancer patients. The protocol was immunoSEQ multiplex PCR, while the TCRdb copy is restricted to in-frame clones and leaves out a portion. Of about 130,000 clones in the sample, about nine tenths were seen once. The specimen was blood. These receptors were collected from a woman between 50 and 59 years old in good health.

As DNA, the CDR3 is TGTTCCCGATCCGTACTACAGGGAGGAAAACACGAGCAGTACTTC. This translates into CSRSVLQGGKHEQYF. The chain carries TRBV30 and TRBJ2-7; the D call may be TRBD1 or TRBD2 (6 bases each). The CDR3 covers 15 residues. Germline-derived CDR1 and CDR2 are GTSNPN and SVGIG (reference sequence).

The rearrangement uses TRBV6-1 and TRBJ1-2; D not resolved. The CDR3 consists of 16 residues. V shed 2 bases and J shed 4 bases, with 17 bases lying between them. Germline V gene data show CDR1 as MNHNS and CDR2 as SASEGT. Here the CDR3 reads CASSERPSLPLYGYTF. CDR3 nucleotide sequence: TGTGCCAGCAGTGAACGGCCGAGCCTCCCCCTCTATGGCTACACCTTC.

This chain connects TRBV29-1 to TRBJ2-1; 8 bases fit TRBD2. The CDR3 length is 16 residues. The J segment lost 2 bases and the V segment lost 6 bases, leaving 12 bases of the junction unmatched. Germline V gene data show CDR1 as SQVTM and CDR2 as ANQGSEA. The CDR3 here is CSVNWRGAITYNEQFF. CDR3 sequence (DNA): TGCAGCGTCAACTGGCGGGGGGCCATCACCTACAATGAGCAGTTCTTC.

The CDR3 coding sequence is TGTGCCAGCAGTTTATCCTTTTACAGGGATAGGACTGAAGCTTTCTTT. It yields the protein CASSLSFYRDRTEAFF. The chain carries TRBV27 and TRBJ1-1; D possibly corresponds to TRBD1 (6 bases). Germline lookup yields CDR1 MNHEY and CDR2 SMNVEV (reference sequence). CDR3 length: 16 residues. Trimming shortened V by 0 bases and J by 5 bases, and 16 bases separated the two germline ends.

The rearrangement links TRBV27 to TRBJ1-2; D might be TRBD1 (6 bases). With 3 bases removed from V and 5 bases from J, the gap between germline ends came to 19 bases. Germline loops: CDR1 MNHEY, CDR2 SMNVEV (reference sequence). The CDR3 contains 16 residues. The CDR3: CASSFWTDDRGYGYTF. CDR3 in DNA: TGTGCCAGCAGTTTCTGGACAGACGATCGAGGGTATGGCTACACCTTC.

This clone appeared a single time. The DNA for the CDR3 is TGTGCCAGTAGTGCTGGAGAGGGTGGCTACACCTTC. It yields the protein CASSAGEGGYTF. The genes are TRBV19 and TRBJ1-2; no firm D call. V lost 5 bases, J lost 7 bases, and 11 bases lay in between. The germline gives CDR1 LNHDA, CDR2 SQIVND (reference sequence). The CDR3 is 12 amino acids.

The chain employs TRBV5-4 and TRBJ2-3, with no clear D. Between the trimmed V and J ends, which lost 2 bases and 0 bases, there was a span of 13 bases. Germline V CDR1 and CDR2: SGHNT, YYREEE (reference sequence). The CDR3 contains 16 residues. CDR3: CASSFPSASSTDTQYF. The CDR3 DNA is TGTGCCAGCAGCTTTCCCTCGGCCAGTAGCACAGATACGCAGTATTTT.

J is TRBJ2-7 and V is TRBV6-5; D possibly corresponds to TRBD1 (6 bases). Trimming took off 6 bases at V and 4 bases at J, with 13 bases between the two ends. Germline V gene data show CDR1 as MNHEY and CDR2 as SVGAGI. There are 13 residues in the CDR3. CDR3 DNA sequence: TGTGCCAGCAGGTCGGGACACCCTTACGAGCAGTACTTC. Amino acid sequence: CASRSGHPYEQYF.

Here the CDR3 reads CAWSMTETGELFF. The CDR3 nucleotides read TGTGCCTGGAGTATGACAGAAACCGGGGAGCTGTTTTTT. The chain has TRBV30 and TRBJ2-2; maybe TRBD1 (5 bases). Germline CDR1 GTSNPN, CDR2 SVGIG (reference sequence). This CDR3 region has 13 residues. Trimming pared 2 bases from V and 5 bases from J, leaving 9 bases between. The whole variable domain, filled in from reference TRBV30 and TRBJ2-2, reads SQTIHQWPATLVQPVGSPLSLECTVEGTSNPNLYWYRQAAGRGLQLLFYSVGIGQISSEVPQNLSASRPQDRQFILSSKKLLLSDSGFYLCAWSMTETGELFFGEGSRLTVL.

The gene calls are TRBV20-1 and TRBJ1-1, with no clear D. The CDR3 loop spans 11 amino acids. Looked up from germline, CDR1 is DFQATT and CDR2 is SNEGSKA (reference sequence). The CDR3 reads CRPRWNTEAFF. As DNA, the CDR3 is TGCAGACCCCGGTGGAACACTGAAGCTTTCTTT.

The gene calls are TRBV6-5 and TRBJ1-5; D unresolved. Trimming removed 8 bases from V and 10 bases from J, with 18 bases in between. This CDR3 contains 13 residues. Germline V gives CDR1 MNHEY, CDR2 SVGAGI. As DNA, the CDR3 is TGTGCCAGCCAGAGACAATTTAACAGCCCCCAGCATTTT. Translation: CASQRQFNSPQHF.

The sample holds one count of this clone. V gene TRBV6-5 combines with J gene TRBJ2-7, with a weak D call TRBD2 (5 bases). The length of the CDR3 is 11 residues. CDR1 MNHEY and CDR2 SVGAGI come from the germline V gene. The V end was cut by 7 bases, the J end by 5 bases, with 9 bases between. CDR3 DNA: TGTGCCAGCACGGGGTTTCACGAGCAGTACTTC. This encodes CASTGFHEQYF.

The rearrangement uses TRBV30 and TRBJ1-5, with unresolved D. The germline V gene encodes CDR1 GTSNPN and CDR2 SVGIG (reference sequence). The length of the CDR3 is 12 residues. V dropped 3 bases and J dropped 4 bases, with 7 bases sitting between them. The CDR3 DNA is TGTGCCTGGAGGAGGGCAAATCAGCCCCAGCATTTT. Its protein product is CAWRRANQPQHF. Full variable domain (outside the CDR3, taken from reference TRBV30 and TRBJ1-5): SQTIHQWPATLVQPVGSPLSLECTVEGTSNPNLYWYRQAAGRGLQLLFYSVGIGQISSEVPQNLSASRPQDRQFILSSKKLLLSDSGFYLCAWRRANQPQHFGDGTRLSIL.

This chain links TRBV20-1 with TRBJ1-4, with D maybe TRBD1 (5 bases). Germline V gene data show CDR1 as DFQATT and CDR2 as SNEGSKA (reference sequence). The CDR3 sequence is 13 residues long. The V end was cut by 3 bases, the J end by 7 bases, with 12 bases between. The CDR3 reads CSASSGGVEKLFF. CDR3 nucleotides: TGCAGTGCTAGTTCGGGGGGTGTTGAAAAACTGTTTTTT.

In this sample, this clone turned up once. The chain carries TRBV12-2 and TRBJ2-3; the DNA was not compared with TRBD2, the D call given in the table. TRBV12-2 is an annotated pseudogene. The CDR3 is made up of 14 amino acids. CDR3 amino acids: CANPSSASTDTQYF. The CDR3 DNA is TGTGCAAACCCTTCTAGCGCGTCCACAGATACGCAGTATTTT.

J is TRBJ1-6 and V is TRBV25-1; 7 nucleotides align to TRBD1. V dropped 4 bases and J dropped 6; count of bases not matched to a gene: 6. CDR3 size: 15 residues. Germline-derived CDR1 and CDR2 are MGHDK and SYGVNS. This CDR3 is CASSAMGQFNSPLHF. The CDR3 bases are TGTGCCAGCAGTGCGATGGGACAGTTTAATTCACCCCTCCACTTT.

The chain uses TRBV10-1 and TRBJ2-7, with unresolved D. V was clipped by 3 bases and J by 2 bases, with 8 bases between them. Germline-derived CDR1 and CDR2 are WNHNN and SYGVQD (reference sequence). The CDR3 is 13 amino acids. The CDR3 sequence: CASSEGPTYEQYF. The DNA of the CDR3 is TGCGCCAGCAGTGAAGGGCCAACCTACGAGCAGTACTTC.

DNA of the CDR3: TGCGCCAGCAGCCAAGACAGAGGGGGTGAGCAGTTCTTC. It encodes CASSQDRGGEQFF. This chain uses TRBV4-1 with TRBJ2-1; possible D gene TRBD1, 6 bases. This CDR3 has 13 amino acids. V was trimmed by 0 bases and J by 9 bases, leaving 9 bases between them. Germline V CDR1 and CDR2: MGHRA, YSYEKL.

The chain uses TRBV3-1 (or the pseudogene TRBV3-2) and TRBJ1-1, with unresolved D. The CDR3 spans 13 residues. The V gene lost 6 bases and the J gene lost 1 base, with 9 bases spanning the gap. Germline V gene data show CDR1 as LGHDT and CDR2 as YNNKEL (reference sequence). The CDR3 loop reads CASSHSRNTEAFF. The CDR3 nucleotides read TGTGCCAGCAGTCACTCAAGGAACACTGAAGCTTTCTTT.

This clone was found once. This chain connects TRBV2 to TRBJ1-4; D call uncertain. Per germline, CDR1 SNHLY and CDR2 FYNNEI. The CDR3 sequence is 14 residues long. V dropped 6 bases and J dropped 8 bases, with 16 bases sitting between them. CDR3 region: CASRAGRVGEKLFF. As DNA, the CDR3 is TGTGCCAGCAGAGCTGGGAGGGTTGGGGAAAAACTGTTTTTT.

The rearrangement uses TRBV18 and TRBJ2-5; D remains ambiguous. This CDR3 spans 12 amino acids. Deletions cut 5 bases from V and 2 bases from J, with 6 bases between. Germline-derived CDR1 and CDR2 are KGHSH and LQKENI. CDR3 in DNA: TGTGCCAGCTCAGACTTTCAAGAGACCCAGTACTTC. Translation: CASSDFQETQYF. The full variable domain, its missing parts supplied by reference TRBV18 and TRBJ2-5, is NAGVMQNPRHLVRRRGQEARLRCSPMKGHSHVYWYRQLPEEGLKFMVYLQKENIIDESGMPKERFSAEFPKEGPSILRIQQVVRGDSAAYFCASSDFQETQYFGPGTRLLVL.

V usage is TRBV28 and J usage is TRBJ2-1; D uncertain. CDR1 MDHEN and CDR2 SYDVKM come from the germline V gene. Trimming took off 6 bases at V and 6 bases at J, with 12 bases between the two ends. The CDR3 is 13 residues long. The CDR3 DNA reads TGTGCCAGCAGCACCGCCCTAGGCAATGAGCAGTTCTTC. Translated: CASSTALGNEQFF.

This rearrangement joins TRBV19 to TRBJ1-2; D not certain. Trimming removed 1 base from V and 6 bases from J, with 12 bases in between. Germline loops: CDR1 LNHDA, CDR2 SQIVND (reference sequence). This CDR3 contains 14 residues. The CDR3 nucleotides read TGTGCCAGTAGTATAGGGGTGACTGGCCATGGCTACACCTTC. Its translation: CASSIGVTGHGYTF.

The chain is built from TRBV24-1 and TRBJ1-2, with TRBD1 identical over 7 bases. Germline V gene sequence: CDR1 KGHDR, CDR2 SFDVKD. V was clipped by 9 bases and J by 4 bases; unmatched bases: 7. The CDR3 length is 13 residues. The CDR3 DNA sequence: TGTGCCACCCCCCCGGGACAGCGCTATGGCTACACCTTC. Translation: CATPPGQRYGYTF.

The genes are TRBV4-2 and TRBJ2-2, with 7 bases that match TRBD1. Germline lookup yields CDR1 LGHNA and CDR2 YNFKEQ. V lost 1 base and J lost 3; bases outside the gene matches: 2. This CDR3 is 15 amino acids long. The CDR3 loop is CASSQVGTDTGELFF. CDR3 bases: TGTGCCAGCAGCCAAGTCGGGACAGACACCGGGGAGCTGTTTTTT.

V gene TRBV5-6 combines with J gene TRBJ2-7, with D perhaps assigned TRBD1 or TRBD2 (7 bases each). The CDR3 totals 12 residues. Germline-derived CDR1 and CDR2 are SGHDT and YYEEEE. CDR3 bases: TGTCCCCGCAGGGGGGGGGCCTACGAGCAGTACTTC. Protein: CPRRGGAYEQYF.

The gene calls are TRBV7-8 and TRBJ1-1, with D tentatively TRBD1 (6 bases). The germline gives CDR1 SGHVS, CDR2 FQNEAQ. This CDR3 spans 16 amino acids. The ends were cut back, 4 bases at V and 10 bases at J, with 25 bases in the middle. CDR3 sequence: CASSSSVGGEDHRAFF. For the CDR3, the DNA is TGTGCCAGCAGCTCTAGTGTAGGGGGGGAAGACCATCGAGCTTTCTTT.

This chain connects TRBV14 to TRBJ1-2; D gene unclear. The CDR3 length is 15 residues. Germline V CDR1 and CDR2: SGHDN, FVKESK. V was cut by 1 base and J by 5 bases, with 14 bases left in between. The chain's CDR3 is CASSQAAGIPYGYTF. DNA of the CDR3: TGTGCCAGCAGCCAAGCCGCCGGGATCCCTTATGGCTACACCTTC.

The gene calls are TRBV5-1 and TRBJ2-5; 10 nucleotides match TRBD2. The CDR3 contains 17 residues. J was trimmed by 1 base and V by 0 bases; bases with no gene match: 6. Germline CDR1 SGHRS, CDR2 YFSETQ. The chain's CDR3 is CASSLGSGGTIQETQYF. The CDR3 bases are TGCGCCAGCAGCTTGGGTAGCGGGGGGACAATCCAAGAGACCCAGTACTTC.

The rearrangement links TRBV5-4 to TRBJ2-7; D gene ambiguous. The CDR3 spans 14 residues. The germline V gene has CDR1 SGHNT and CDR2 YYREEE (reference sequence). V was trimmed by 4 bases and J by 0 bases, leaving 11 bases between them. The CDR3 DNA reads TGTGCCAGCAGCGCGGACGGTAGCTCCTACGAGCAGTACTTC. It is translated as CASSADGSSYEQYF.

CDR3 sequence reads: CASSLGAGRPGEQYF. In nucleotides, the CDR3 is TGTGCCAGCAGCTTAGGGGCGGGACGCCCGGGCGAGCAGTACTTC. J is TRBJ2-7 and V is TRBV11-2, with a possible D match to TRBD2 (6 bases). The CDR3 runs to 15 residues. Germline assignment: CDR1 SGHAT and CDR2 FQNNGV. V dropped 1 base and J dropped 6 bases, with 16 bases sitting between them.

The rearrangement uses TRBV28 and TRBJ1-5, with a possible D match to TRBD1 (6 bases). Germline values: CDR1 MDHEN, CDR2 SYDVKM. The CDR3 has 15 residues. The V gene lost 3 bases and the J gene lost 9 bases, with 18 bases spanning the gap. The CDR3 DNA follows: TGTGCCAGCAGTTTGAACCCCGGACAGTATTGGCCCCAGCATTTT. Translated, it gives CASSLNPGQYWPQHF.